This T cell receptor beta chain was profiled in a study of metastatic and nonmetastatic thyroid tumors. Each patient came to thyroid surgery without any prior treatment (of any kind). Using MiXCR, TCRdb reanalyzed the PCR reads. The data contain 50,000 to 60,000 clones, over 15% of them singletons. V was pared by 3 bases and J by 8 bases, with 13 bases between. This CDR3 comprises 13 residues. CDR1 is MDHEN and CDR2 is SYDVKM in the germline V gene. The receptor was isolated from a female donor with papillary thyroid cancer or a benign thyroid nodule (not recorded which). Some clones in this sample may be carry-over from other donors' samples. The chain links TRBV28 to TRBJ2-5, with D possibly TRBD1 on 6 matching bases. Sequencing used blood. The CDR3 nucleotides are TGTGCCAGCAGTTTGGACAGCGTAGACACCCAGTACTTC. It encodes CASSLDSVDTQYF.